This T cell receptor (beta chain) is from a study of blood T cell repertoires in COVID-19. Germline V gene data show CDR1 as MNHEY and CDR2 as SMNVEV (reference sequence). The junction had 9 bases not matched to a gene; V was cut back by 4 bases and J by 9 bases. The CDR3 totals 16 residues. Data came from immunoSEQ multiplex PCR; TCRdb stores just in-frame clones and leaves some out. The repertoire includes about 480,000 clones, roughly 90% of them detected once, and around 1.9% sits in the top ten. Two negative PCRs, clearance, or symptom resolution were required of recovered Cohort 3 donors. The table lists this clone with a few counts.

Sequencing was performed on PBMCs or T cells enriched from blood (not recorded which). The clonotype originates from a woman in her thirties or forties who had recovered from COVID-19. The chain uses TRBV27 and TRBJ2-1; the match to TRBD2 covers 13 bases. CDR3: CASSSPGTSGKGEQFF. The CDR3 bases are TGTGCCAGCAGTTCGCCCGGGACTAGCGGGAAAGGTGAGCAGTTCTTC.